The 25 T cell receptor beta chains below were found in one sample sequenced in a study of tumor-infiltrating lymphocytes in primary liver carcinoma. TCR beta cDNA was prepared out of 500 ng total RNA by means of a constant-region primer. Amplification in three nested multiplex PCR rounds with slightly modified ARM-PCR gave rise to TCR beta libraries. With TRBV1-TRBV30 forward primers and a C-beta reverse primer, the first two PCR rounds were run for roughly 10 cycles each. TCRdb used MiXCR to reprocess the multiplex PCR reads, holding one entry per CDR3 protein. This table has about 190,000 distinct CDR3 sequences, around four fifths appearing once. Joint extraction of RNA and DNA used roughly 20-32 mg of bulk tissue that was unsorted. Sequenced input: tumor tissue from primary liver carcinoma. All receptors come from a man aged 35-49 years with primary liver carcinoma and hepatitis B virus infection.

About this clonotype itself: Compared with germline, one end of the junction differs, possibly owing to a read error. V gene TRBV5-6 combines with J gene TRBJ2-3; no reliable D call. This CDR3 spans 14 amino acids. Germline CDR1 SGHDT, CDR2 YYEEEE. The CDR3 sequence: CASSLQWATDTQYF. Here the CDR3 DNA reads TGTGCCAGCAGCTTGCAATGGGCAACAGATACCCAGTATTTT.

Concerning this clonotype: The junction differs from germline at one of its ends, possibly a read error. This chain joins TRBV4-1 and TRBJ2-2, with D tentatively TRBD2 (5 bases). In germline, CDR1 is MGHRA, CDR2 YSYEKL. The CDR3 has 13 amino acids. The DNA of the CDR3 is TGCACCAGCAGCCACGCCGTAGCCGGGGAGCTATTTTTT. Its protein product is CTSSHAVAGELFF.

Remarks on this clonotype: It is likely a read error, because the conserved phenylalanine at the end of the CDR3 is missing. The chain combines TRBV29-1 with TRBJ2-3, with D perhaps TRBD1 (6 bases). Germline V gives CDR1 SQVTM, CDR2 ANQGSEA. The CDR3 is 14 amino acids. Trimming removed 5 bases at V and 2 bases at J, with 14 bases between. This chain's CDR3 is CSVHQGTPTDTQYL. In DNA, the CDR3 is TGCAGCGTTCATCAGGGGACCCCCACAGATACGCAGTATTTA.

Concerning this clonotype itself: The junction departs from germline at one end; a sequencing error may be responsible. Written as DNA, the CDR3 is TGTACCAGCAGCTTGACAGAGTATGGATACACCTTC. This encodes CTSSLTEYGYTF. The gene calls are TRBV5-4 and TRBJ1-2; the D gene is possibly TRBD1 (5 bases). This CDR3 contains 12 residues. CDR1 and CDR2 from the germline V gene are SGHNT and YYREEE (reference sequence).

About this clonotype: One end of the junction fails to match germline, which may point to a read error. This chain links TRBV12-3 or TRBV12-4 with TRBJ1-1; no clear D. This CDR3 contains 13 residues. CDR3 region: CGSAPDGYTEAFF. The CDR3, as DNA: TGTGGCAGCGCACCAGACGGATACACTGAAGCTTTCTTT.

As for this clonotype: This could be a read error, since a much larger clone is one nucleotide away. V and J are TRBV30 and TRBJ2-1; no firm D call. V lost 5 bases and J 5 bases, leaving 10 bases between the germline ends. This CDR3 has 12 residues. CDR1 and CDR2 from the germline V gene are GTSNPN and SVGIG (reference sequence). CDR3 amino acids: CAWCNRDNEQFF. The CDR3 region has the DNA TGTGCCTGGTGCAACCGGGACAATGAGCAGTTCTTC. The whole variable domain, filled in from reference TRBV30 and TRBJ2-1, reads SQTIHQWPATLVQPVGSPLSLECTVEGTSNPNLYWYRQAAGRGLQLLFYSVGIGQISSEVPQNLSASRPQDRQFILSSKKLLLSDSGFYLCAWCNRDNEQFFGPGTRLTVL.

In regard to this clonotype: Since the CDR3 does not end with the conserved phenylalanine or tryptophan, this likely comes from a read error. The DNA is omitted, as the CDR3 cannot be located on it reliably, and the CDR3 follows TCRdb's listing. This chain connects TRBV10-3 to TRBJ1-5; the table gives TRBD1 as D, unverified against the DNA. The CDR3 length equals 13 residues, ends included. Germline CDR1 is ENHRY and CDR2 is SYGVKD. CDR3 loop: CAISEWGDQPHHY.

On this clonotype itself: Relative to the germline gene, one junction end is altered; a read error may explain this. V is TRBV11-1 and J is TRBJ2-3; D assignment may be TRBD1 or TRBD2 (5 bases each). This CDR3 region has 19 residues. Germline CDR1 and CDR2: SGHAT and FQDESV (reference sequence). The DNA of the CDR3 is TGTGCGAGCAGCGTTGGGGGAAGCTCTGTTGGAGCCCGCACAGATACGCAGTATTTT. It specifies CASSVGGSSVGARTDTQYF.

CDR3 sequence reads: CASSPTGENTGAFF. In DNA form, the CDR3 reads TGTGCCAGCAGCCCCACAGGGGAGAACACAGGAGCTTTCTTT. This chain links TRBV5-6 with TRBJ1-1; 7 nucleotides agree with TRBD1. J gave up 10 bases and V 4 bases, and 13 bases lay outside the gene matches. The CDR3 consists of 14 residues. Germline CDR1 is SGHDT and CDR2 is YYEEEE.

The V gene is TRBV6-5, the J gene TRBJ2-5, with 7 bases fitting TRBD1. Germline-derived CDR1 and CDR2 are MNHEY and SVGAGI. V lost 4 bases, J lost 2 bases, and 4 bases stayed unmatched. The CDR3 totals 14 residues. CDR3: CASSFGQAQETQYF. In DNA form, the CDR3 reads TGTGCCAGCAGTTTCGGACAGGCTCAAGAGACCCAGTACTTC.

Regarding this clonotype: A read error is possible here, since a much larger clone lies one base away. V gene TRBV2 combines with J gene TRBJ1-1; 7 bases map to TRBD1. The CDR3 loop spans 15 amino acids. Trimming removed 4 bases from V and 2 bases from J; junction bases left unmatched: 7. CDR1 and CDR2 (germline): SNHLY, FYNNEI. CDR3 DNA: TGTGCCAGCAGTGCGGAACAGGGGCGCAACACTGAAGCTTTCTTT. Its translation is CASSAEQGRNTEAFF. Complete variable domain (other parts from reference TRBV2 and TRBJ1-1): EPEVTQTPSHQVTQMGQEVILRCVPISNHLYFYWYRQILGQKVEFLVSFYNNEISEKSEIFDDQFSVERPDGSNFTLKIRSTKLEDSAMYFCASSAEQGRNTEAFFGQGTRLTVV.

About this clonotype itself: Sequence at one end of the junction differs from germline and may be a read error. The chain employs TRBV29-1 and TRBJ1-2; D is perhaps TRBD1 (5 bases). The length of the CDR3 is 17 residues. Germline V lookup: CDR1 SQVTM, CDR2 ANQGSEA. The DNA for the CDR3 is TGCAGCGTTGGAGATCTTACGTCGGGGTTGCGGGGCTATGGCTACACGTTC. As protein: CSVGDLTSGLRGYGYTF.

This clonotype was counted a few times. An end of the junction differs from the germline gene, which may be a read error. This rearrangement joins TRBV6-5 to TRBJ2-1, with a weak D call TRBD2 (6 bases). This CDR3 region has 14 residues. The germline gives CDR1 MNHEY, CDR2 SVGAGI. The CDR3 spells CASREAGSYNEQFF. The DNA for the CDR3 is TGCGCCAGCAGAGAGGCGGGATCCTACAATGAGCAGTTCTTC.

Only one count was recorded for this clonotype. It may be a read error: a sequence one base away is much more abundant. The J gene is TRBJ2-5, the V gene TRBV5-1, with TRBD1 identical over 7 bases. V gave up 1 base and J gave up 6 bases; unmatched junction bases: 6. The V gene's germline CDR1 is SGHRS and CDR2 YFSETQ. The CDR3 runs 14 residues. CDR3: CASSLRGGSKTQYF. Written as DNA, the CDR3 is TGCGCCAGCAGCTTGCGAGGGGGCTCGAAGACCCAGTACTTC.

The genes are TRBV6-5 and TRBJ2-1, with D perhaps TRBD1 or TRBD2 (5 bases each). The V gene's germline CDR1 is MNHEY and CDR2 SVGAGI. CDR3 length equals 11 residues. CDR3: CISSRGYEQFF. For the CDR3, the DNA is TGTATCAGCAGTCGGGGCTATGAGCAGTTCTTC.

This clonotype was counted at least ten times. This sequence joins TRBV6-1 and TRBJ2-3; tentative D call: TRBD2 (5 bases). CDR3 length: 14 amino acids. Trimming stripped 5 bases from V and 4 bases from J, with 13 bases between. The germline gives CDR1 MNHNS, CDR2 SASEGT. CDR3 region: CASSLPLGADTQYF. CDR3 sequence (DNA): TGTGCCAGCAGTTTACCCCTCGGGGCAGATACGCAGTATTTT.

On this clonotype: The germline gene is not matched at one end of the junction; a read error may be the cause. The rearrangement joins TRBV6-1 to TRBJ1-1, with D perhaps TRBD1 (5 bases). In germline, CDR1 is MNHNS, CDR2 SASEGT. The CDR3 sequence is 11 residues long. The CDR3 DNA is TGTGCCAGCGACAGTAACACTGAAGCTTTTTTT. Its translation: CASDSNTEAFF.

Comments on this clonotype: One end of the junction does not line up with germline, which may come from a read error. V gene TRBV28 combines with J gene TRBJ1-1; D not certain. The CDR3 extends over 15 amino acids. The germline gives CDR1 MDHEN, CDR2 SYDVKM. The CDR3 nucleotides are TGTGCCAGGATCATTGGACGGCTTCGGAACACTGGAGCTTTCTTT. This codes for CARIIGRLRNTGAFF.

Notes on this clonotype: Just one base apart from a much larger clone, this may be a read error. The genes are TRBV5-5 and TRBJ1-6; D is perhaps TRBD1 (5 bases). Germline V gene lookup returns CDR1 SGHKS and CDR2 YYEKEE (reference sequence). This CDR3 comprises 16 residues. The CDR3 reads CTSSLLGRGNNSPLHF. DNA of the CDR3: TGTACCAGCAGCTTGTTGGGGCGGGGGAATAATTCACCCCTCCACTTT.

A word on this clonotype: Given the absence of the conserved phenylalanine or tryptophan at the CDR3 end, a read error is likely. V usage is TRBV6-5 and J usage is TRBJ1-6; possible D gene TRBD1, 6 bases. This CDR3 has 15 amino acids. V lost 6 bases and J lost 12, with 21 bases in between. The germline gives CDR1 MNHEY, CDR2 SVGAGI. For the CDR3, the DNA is TGTGCCAGCAGGGTTGAACAGGGATGGTTTTTACCCCTCCACTAT. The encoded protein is CASRVEQGWFLPLHY.

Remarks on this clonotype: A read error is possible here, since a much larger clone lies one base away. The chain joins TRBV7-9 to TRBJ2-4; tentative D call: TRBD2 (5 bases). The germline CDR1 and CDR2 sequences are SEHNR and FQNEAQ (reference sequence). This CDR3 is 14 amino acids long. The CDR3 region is CTSSLRETKNIQYF. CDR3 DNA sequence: TGTACCAGCAGCTTACGGGAAACCAAAAACATTCAGTACTTC.

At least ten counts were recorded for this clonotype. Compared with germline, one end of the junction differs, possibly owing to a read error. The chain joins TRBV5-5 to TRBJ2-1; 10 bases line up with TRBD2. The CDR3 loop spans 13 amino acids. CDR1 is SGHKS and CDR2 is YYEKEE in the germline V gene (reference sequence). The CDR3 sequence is CASSGPQREGEVF. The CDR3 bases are TGTGCCAGCAGCGGCCCCCAGCGGGAGGGCGAGGTCTTC.

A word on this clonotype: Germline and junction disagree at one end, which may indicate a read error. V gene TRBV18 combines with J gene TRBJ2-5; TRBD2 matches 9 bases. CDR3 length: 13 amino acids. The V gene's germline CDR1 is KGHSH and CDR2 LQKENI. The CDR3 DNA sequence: TGTGCCAACTCACCGGTAGCGGGAGAGACCCAGTGCTTC. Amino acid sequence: CANSPVAGETQCF. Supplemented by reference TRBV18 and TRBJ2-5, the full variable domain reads NAGVMQNPRHLVRRRGQEARLRCSPMKGHSHVYWYRQLPEEGLKFMVYLQKENIIDESGMPKERFSAEFPKEGPSILRIQQVVRGDSAAYFCANSPVAGETQCFGPGTRLLVL.

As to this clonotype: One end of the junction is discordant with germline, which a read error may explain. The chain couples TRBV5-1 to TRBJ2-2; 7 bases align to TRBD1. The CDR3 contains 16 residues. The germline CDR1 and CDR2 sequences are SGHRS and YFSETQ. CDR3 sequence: CASSLAGMALDREMFF. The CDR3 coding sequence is TGCGCCAGCAGCTTGGCGGGTATGGCCCTTGACAGGGAGATGTTTTTT.

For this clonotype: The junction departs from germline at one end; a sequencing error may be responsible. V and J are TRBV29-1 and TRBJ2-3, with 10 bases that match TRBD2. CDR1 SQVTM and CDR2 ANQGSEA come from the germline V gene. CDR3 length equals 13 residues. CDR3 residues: CSSQRGGTDMQYF. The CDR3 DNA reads TGCAGCTCCCAGCGGGGGGGCACAGATATGCAGTATTTT.